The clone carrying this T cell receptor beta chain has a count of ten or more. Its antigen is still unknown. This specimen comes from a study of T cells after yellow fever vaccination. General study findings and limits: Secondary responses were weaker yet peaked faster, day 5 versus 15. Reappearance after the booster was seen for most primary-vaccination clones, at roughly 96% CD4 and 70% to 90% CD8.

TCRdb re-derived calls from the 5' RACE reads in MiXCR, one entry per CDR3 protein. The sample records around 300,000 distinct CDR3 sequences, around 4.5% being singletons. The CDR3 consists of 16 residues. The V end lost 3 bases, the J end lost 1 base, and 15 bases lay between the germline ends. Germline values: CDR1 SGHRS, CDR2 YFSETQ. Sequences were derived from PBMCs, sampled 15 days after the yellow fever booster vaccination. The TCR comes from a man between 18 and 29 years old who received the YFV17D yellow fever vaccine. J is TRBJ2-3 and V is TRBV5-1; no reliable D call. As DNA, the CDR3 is TGCGCCAGCAGCTACGCCCCTACTCGCGGCACAGATACGCAGTATTTT. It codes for CASSYAPTRGTDTQYF.